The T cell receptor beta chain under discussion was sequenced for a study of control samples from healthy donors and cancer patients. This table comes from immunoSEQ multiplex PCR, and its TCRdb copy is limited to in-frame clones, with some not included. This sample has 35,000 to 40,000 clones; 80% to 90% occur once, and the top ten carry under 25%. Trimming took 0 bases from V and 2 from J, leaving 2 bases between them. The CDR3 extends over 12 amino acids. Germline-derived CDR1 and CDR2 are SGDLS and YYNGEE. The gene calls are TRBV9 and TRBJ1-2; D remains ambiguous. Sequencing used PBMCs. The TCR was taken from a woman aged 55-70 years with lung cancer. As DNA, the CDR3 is TGTGCCAGCAGCGTAGACAACTATGGCTACACCTTC. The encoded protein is CASSVDNYGYTF.